The 3 T cell receptor beta chains listed next were all sequenced from one sample in a study of blood T cell repertoires in COVID-19. Produced via immunoSEQ multiplex PCR; TCRdb's table is partial and in-frame only. The sample contains around 480,000 clones, around 90% of which appear only once. Sample: PBMCs or T cells enriched from blood (not recorded which). These TCRs come from a woman aged 18 to 35 who had recovered from COVID-19.

To note about this clone: At the DNA level, this CDR3 is encoded by other sequences in the same sample as well. The V and J genes are TRBV19 and TRBJ2-2; TRBD1 matches 7 bases. Losses at the gene ends were 8 bases for V and 4 bases for J; bases not matched to a gene: 1. Germline CDR1 is LNHDA and CDR2 is SQIVND (reference sequence). The CDR3 has 12 amino acids. The CDR3 is CASSGGTGELFF. The CDR3 DNA follows: TGTGCCAGTTCAGGGGGCACCGGGGAGCTGTTTTTT.

This clone has only one observation. The chain couples TRBV5-6 to TRBJ1-2; a possible D gene is TRBD1 (5 bases). The CDR3 has 15 residues. CDR1 SGHDT and CDR2 YYEEEE come from the germline V gene. The V end lost 4 bases, the J end lost 1 base, and 14 bases lay between the germline ends. DNA of the CDR3: TGTGCCAGCAGCCCCCTCGGGACTGTTAACTATGGCTACACCTTC. This encodes CASSPLGTVNYGYTF.

The gene calls are TRBV6-5 and TRBJ2-1; 7 bases are a match to TRBD1. Germline lookup yields CDR1 MNHEY and CDR2 SVGAGI. The CDR3 is 13 amino acids. V was pared by 6 bases and J by 9 bases, with 8 bases of the junction left unmatched. CDR3 sequence (DNA): TGTGCCAGCAGCCGCAGACAGGGCGGTGAGCAGTTCTTC. Protein sequence: CASSRRQGGEQFF.